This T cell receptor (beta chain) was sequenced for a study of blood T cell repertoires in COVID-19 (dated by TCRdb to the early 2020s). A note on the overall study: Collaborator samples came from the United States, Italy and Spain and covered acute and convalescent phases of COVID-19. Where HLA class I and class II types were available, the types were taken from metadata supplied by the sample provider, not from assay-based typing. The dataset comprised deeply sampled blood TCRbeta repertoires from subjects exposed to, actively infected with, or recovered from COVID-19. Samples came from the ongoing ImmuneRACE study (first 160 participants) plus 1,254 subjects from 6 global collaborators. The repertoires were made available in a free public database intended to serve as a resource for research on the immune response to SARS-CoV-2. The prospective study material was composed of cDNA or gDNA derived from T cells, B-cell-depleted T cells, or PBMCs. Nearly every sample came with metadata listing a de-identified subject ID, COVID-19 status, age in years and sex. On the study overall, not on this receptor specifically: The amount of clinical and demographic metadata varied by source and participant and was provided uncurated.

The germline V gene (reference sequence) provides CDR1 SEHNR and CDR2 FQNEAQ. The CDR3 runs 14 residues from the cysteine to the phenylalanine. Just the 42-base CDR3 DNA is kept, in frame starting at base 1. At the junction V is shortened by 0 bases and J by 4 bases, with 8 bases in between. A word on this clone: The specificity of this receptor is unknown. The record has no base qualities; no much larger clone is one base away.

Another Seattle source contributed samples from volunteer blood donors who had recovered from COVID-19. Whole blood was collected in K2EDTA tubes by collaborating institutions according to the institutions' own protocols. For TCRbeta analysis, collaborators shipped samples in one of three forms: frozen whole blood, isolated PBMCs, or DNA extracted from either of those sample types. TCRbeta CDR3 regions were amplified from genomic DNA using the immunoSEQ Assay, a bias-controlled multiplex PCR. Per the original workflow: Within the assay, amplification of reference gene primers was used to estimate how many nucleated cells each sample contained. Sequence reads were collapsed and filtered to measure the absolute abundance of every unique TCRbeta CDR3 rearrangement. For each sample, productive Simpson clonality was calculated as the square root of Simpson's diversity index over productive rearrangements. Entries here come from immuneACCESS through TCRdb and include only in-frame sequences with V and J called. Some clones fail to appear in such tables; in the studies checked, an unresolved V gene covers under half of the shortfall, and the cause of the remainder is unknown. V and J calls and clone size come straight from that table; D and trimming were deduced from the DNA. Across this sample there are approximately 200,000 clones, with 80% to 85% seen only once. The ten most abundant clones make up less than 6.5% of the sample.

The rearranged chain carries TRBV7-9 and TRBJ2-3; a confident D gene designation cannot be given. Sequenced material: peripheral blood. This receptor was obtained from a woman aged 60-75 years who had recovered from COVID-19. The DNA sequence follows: TGTGCCAGCAGCTTAGCGGGTCAGGCAGATACGCAGTATTTT. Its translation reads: CASSLAGQADTQYF.